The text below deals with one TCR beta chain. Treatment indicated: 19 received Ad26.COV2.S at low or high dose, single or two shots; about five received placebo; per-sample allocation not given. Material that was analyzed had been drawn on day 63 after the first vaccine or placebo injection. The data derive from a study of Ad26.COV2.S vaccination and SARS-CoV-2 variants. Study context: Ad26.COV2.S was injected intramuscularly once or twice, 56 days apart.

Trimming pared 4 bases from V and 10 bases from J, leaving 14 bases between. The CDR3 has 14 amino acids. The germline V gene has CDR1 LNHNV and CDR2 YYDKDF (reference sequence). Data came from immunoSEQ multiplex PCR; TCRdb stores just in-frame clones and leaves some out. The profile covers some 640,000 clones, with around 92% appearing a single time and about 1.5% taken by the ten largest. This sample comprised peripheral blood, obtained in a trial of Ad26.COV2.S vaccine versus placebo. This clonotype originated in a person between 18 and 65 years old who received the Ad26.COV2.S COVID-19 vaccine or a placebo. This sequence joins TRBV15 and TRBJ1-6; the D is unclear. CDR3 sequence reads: CATSNRATGSPLHF. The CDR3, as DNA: TGTGCCACCAGCAACCGGGCTACGGGGTCACCCCTCCACTTT.